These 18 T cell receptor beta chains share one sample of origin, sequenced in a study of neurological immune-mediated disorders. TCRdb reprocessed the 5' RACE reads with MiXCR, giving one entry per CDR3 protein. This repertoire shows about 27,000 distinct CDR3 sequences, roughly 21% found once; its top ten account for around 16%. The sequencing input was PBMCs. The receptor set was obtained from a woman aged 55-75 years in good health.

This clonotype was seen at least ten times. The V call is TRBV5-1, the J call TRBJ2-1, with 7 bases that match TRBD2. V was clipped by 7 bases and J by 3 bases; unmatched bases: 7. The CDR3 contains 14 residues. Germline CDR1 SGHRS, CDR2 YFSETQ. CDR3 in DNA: TGCGCCAGCCGGACAACGGGAGGCTACAATGAGCAGTTCTTC. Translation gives CASRTTGGYNEQFF. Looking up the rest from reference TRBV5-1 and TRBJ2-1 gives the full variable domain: KAGVTQTPRYLIKTRGQQVTLSCSPISGHRSVSWYQQTPGQGLQFLFEYFSETQRNKGNFPGRFSGRQFSNSRSEMNVSTLELGDSALYLCASRTTGGYNEQFFGPGTRLTVL.

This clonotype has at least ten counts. CDR3 DNA: TGTGCCATCGCAACCCAGACCATACAGGGGGGCGAGCAGTACTTC. It codes for CAIATQTIQGGEQYF. This chain joins TRBV10-3 and TRBJ2-7; TRBD1 agrees at 8 bases. With 8 bases clipped from V and 6 bases from J, the junction kept 15 bases outside the gene matches. The germline V gene encodes CDR1 ENHRY and CDR2 SYGVKD. The CDR3 sequence is 15 residues long.

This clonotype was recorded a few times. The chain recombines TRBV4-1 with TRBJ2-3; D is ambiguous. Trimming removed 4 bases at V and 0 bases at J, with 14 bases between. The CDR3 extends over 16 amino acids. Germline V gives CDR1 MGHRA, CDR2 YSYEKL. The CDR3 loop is CASSPRSLPSTDTQYF. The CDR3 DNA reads TGCGCCAGCAGCCCTCGCAGTCTCCCAAGCACAGATACGCAGTATTTT.

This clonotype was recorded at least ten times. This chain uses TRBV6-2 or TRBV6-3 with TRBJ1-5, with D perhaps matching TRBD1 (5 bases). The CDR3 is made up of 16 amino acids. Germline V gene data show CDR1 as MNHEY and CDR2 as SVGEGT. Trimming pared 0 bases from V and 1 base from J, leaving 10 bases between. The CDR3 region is CASSYSGGGSNQPQHF. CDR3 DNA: TGTGCCAGCAGTTACTCGGGGGGTGGGAGCAATCAGCCCCAGCATTTT.

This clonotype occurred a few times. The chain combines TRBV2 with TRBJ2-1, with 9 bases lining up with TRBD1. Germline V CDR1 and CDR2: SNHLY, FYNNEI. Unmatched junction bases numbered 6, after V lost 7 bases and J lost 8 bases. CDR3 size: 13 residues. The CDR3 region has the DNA TGTGCCAGCAAAGGGACAGGGTTTGATGAGCAGTTCTTC. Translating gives CASKGTGFDEQFF. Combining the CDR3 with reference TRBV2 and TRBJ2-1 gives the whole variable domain EPEVTQTPSHQVTQMGQEVILRCVPISNHLYFYWYRQILGQKVEFLVSFYNNEISEKSEIFDDQFSVERPDGSNFTLKIRSTKLEDSAMYFCASKGTGFDEQFFGPGTRLTVL.

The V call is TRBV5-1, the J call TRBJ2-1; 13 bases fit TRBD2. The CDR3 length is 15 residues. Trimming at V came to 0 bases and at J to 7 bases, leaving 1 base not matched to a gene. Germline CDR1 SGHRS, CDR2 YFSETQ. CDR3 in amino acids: CASSLEGLAGNEQFF. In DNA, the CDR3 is TGCGCCAGCAGCTTGGAGGGACTAGCGGGAAATGAGCAGTTCTTC.

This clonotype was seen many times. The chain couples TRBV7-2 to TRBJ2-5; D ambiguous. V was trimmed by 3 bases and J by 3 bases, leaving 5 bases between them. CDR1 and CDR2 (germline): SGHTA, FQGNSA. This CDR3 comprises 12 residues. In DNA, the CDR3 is TGTGCCAGCAGCTTTACGAAAGAGACCCAGTACTTC. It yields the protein CASSFTKETQYF.

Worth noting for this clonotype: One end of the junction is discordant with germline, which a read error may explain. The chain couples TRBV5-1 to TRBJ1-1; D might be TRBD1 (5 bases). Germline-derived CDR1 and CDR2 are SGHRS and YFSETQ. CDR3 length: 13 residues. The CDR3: CANSWGWPTEAFF. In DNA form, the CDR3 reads TGCGCCAACAGCTGGGGGTGGCCCACTGAAGCTTTCTTT. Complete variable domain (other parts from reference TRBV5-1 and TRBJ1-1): KAGVTQTPRYLIKTRGQQVTLSCSPISGHRSVSWYQQTPGQGLQFLFEYFSETQRNKGNFPGRFSGRQFSNSRSEMNVSTLELGDSALYLCANSWGWPTEAFFGQGTRLTVV.

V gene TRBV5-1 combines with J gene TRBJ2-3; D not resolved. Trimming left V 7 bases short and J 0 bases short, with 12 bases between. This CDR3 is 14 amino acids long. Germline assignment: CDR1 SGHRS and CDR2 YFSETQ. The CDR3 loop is CASGQLPSTDTQYF. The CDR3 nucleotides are TGCGCCAGCGGGCAGCTGCCTAGCACAGATACGCAGTATTTT.

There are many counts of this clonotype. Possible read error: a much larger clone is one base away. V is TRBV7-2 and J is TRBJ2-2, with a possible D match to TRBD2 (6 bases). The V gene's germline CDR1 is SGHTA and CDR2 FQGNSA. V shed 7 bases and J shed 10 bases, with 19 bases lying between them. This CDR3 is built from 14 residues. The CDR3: CASNTGLPGLELFF. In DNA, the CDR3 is TGTGCCAGCAACACGGGACTCCCCGGCCTGGAGCTGTTTTTT.

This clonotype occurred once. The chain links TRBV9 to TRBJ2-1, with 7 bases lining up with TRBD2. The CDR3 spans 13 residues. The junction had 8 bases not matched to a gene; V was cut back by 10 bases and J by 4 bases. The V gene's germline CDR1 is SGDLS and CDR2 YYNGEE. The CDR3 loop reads CAGGTTPYNEQFF. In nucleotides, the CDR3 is TGTGCCGGCGGGACTACCCCATACAATGAGCAGTTCTTC.

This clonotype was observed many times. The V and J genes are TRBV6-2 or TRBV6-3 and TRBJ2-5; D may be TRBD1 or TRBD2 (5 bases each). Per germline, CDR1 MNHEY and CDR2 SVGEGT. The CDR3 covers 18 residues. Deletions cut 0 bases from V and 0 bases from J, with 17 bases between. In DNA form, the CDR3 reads TGTGCCAGCAGTTACTCGGCTTGGGACCCTCCGAACCAAGAGACCCAGTACTTC. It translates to CASSYSAWDPPNQETQYF.

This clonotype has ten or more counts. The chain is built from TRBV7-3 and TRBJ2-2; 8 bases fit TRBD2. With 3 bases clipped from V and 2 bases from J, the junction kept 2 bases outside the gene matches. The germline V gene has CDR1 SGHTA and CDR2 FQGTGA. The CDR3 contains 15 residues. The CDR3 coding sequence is TGTGCCAGCAGCTTCAGCGGGAGAAACACCGGGGAGCTGTTTTTT. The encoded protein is CASSFSGRNTGELFF. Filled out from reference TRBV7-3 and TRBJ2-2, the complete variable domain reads GAGVSQTPSNKVTEKGKYVELRCDPISGHTALYWYRQSLGQGPEFLIYFQGTGAADDSGLPNDRFFAVRPEGSVSTLKIQRTERGDSAVYLCASSFSGRNTGELFFGEGSRLTVL.

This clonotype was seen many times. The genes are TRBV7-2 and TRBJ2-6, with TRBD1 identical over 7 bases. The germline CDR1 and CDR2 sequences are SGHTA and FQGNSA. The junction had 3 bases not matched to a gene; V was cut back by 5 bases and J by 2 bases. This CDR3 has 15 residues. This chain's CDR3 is CASSPGTAGANVLTF. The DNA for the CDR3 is TGTGCCAGCAGCCCCGGGACAGCTGGGGCCAACGTCCTGACTTTC.

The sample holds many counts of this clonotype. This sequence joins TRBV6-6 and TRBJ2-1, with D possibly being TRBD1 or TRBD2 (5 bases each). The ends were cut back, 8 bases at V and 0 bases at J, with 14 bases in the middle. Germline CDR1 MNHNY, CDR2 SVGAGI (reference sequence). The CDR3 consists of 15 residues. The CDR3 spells CASGPPGSSYNEQFF. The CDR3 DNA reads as TGTGCCAGCGGCCCACCAGGGAGCTCCTACAATGAGCAGTTCTTC.

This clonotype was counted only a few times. CDR3 sequence: CASNFKASSYNEQFF. The CDR3 DNA reads as TGTGCCAGCAACTTCAAGGCGAGCTCCTACAATGAGCAGTTCTTC. The chain has TRBV13 and TRBJ2-1; D call uncertain. Trimming cost V 7 bases and J 0 bases, with 13 bases left between them. There are 15 residues in the CDR3. Germline CDR1 reads PRHDT; CDR2 reads FYEKMQ (reference sequence).

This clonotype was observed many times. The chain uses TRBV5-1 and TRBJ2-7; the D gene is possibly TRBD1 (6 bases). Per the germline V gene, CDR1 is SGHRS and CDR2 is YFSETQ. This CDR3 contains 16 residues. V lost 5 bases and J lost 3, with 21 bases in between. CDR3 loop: CASRPGQTNYVYEQYF. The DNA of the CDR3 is TGCGCCAGCAGACCAGGACAGACCAATTATGTCTACGAGCAGTACTTC.

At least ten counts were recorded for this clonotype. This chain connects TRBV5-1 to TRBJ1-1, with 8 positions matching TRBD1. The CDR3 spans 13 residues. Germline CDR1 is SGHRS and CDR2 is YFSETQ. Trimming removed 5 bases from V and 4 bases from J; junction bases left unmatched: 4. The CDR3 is CASRNTGGTEAFF. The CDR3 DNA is TGCGCCAGCAGAAATACAGGGGGCACTGAAGCTTTCTTT.